The entry that follows covers one T cell receptor (delta chain) sequence. The antigen this receptor binds is unknown. No quality values exist for individual bases; no much larger clone is one base distant. Thymic samples were depleted of alphabeta T cells, then CD3+ TCRVdelta1+ TCRVdelta2- thymocytes were FACS-sorted. The purity of the sorted Vdelta1+ thymocytes was between roughly 98% and 99.6%. Thymic specimens came from 8 or 9 paediatric patients undergoing corrective cardiac surgery, aged from roughly 5 days to 15 months. Thymic tissue was dispersed and mononuclear cells isolated on a Histopaque-1077 density gradient. For staining, the antibodies used were anti-TCRVdelta1 clone TS8.2, anti-TCRVdelta2 clone B6, anti-CD3 clone HIT3a and anti-TCRalphabeta clone IP26. The entry originates in a study of Vδ1+ human thymocytes listed by TCRdb under 2018. For context, the study as a whole: mRNA-level TRG and TRD CDR3 repertoires of highly purified Vdelta1+ thymocytes from young children were characterised as a data resource. Validation of the multiplex-based CDR3 amplicon strategy against 5'RACE-based CDR3 amplicon generation methods had been performed previously.

Study-wide conclusions, independent of this receptor: In contrast to oligoclonal peripheral blood repertoires, thymic TRG and TRD repertoires appeared to be highly polyclonal with Gaussian CDR3 length distributions. Despite high sort purity, approximately 20% of thymic TRD sequences were Vdelta2 (and few Vdelta3), unlike peripheral blood Vdelta1+ controls. No clustering by age or sex was observed, so analyses did not stratify donors by these variables. Many TRG clonotypes were shared between donors (up to about 7x10^3), whereas TRD repertoires were essentially private (max roughly 120 shared). The authors advised highly purified populations and single-cell validation, since unexpected Vdelta2 sequences could cause misinterpretation of bulk repertoire data.

The CDR3 numbers 18 residues from cysteine through phenylalanine. The only DNA kept is the CDR3, 54 bases in frame from the first base. From the germline V gene, CDR1 is TSWWSYY and CDR2 is QGS. Relative to germline, V is 1 base shorter and J is 0 bases shorter, with 18 bases between their ends. RNA extraction was performed with the RNeasy mini kit, and reverse transcription was done with Superscript III. Multiplex PCR was used to generate CDR3 amplicons, with pooled V-gene forward primers and a constant-region reverse primer carrying Illumina adaptor overhangs. After gel purification, amplicons were indexed with Nextera index primers over about 8 extra PCR cycles and were then purified with AMPure XP beads. Libraries were sequenced on an Illumina MiSeq with paired-end 250 bp reads, dual indexing and around 22% PhiX spike-in. Processing in the source paper ran as follows. FastQC was used to check read quality, and ea-utils fastq-join was used to merge TRG read pairs. Sequences were annotated with IMGT/HighV-QUEST, keeping only productive sequences with unambiguous V-gene assignment; clonotypes were defined by identical CDR3 sequence. For downstream analysis, VDJtools 1.1.1, tcR 2.2.3, Treemap and vegan Shannon diversity in R 3.4.4 were used. For TCRdb, the public reads were processed anew by CATT, and duplicate DNA sequences were folded into one row. The V and J calls come from TCRdb's annotation, not from the publication. Within this sample are roughly 50,000 delta-chain clones, with roughly 15% of them counted one time only. Around 0.5% of the sample goes to the ten largest clones.

Sequenced sample: Vdelta1+ gamma-delta thymocytes from the thymus. Read against the paper, the sample's cell subset or site label means: FACS-sorted CD3+ TCRalphabeta- TCRVdelta1+ TCRVdelta2- thymocytes. The sequence came from a boy in the first two years of life who had congenital heart surgery. The rearrangement joined TRDV1 to TRDJ1; the D gene remains uncertain. The encoded CDR3 is CALGERRTPGPYTDKLIF. Here is the DNA: TGTGCTCTTGGGGAACGACGCACACCAGGCCCGTACACCGATAAACTCATCTTT.